This T cell receptor (beta chain) was profiled in a study of T cell responses to AZD1222 COVID-19 vaccine. Study information: Timing groups of about 4 and about 12 weeks for second doses were pooled.

Profiled with immunoSEQ multiplex PCR; TCRdb holds only in-frame clones, not every one. The sample has roughly 260,000 clones; 85% to 95% are singletons. The J segment lost 5 bases and the V segment lost 6 bases, leaving 3 bases of the junction unmatched. The CDR3 runs to 14 residues. Germline lookup yields CDR1 SNHLY and CDR2 FYNNEI. As regards this clone: The antigen remains unidentified.

Study observations and caveats: An increase in Spike-specific TCR breadth and depth was observed after two AZD1222 doses. The donor cohort was predominantly white British with a female majority, and clonal diversity may have been underestimated. Repertoires were sampled only after the peak T cell response.

Sequencing used peripheral blood, obtained on day 0 of AZD1222 vaccination. This rearrangement joins TRBV2 to TRBJ1-4; the match to TRBD1 covers 10 bases. This clonotype was sampled from an adult in good health. The CDR3 loop is CASSQDRGNEKLFF. CDR3 coding DNA: TGTGCCAGCAGCCAGGACAGGGGGAATGAAAAACTGTTTTTT.